The 28 T cell receptor beta chains below come from one sample, sequenced in a study of cytomegalovirus exposure and HLA in healthy donors. The PCR was carried out with 60 Vbeta primers and 13 Jbeta primers. The assay was immunoSEQ multiplex PCR, and TCRdb's table has in-frame clones only and misses some. The sample consists of some 150,000 clones, around 85% of them appearing once. Specimen: PBMCs. The receptor set was obtained from a man in his forties or fifties in good health and CMV-seronegative.

The chain carries TRBV7-2 and TRBJ1-5; TRBD1 agrees at 10 bases. The CDR3 contains 14 residues. Trimming at V came to 5 bases and at J to 7 bases, leaving 5 bases not matched to a gene. Germline CDR1 reads SGHTA; CDR2 reads FQGNSA. CDR3 DNA sequence: TGTGCCAGCAGCGACAGGGGGCTGGGGCAGCCCCAGCATTTT. The encoded protein is CASSDRGLGQPQHF.

The CDR3 sequence: CASSPGTGSSGANVLTF. The CDR3 DNA reads as TGCGCCAGCAGCCCCGGGACAGGGAGCTCTGGGGCCAACGTCCTGACTTTC. The chain links TRBV5-1 to TRBJ2-6; 9 nucleotides match TRBD1. This CDR3 has 17 residues. Germline values: CDR1 SGHRS, CDR2 YFSETQ. V lost 4 bases and J lost 0; bases outside the gene matches: 5.

This chain connects TRBV4-1 to TRBJ1-5, with 7 bases identical to TRBD1. This CDR3 comprises 18 residues. The J segment lost 4 bases and the V segment lost 0 bases, leaving 12 bases of the junction unmatched. Germline CDR1 reads MGHRA; CDR2 reads YSYEKL. The CDR3 bases are TGCGCCAGCAGCCAAGAGGGTTTGGAGGGGGCAAGGAATCAGCCCCAGCATTTT. Protein product: CASSQEGLEGARNQPQHF.

The chain employs TRBV30 and TRBJ1-2; 9 bases line up with TRBD1. This CDR3 comprises 15 residues. V was clipped by 0 bases and J by 4 bases; unmatched bases: 6. Germline-derived CDR1 and CDR2 are GTSNPN and SVGIG (reference sequence). In DNA, the CDR3 is TGTGCCTGGAGTGTGGGGACAGGGAGTACCTATGGCTACACCTTC. Translation gives CAWSVGTGSTYGYTF.

The V call is TRBV6-1, the J call TRBJ2-7; tentative D call: TRBD1 (6 bases). The V and J ends lost 0 bases and 4 bases respectively, with 10 bases between them. CDR3 length: 14 residues. The germline V gene encodes CDR1 MNHNS and CDR2 SASEGT. CDR3 sequence reads: CASSEAFGQYEQYF. Here the CDR3 DNA reads TGTGCCAGCAGTGAAGCTTTTGGACAGTACGAGCAGTACTTC.

The V call is TRBV2, the J call TRBJ1-6; TRBD1 agrees at 7 bases. The CDR3 contains 14 residues. Germline-derived CDR1 and CDR2 are SNHLY and FYNNEI. Trimming removed 3 bases from V and 12 bases from J; junction bases left unmatched: 8. In nucleotides, the CDR3 is TGTGCCAGCAGTGACCGTCAGGGGGTCCGACCCCTCCACTTT. Its protein product is CASSDRQGVRPLHF.

This clone is a singleton in its sample. The chain carries TRBV4-1 and TRBJ2-1; the match to TRBD2 covers 9 bases. Germline CDR1 is MGHRA and CDR2 is YSYEKL. V lost 1 base and J lost 5; bases outside the gene matches: 6. This CDR3 contains 16 residues. CDR3 residues: CASSQGGLADHNEQFF. The CDR3 DNA reads as TGCGCCAGCAGCCAAGGGGGACTAGCCGACCACAATGAGCAGTTCTTC.

The rearrangement joins TRBV5-8 to TRBJ2-5, with 11 bases that match TRBD1. V trimming: 0 bases; J trimming: 4 bases; junction bases outside the gene matches: 2. Germline CDR1 reads SGHTS; CDR2 reads YDEGEE. The CDR3 spans 15 residues. DNA of the CDR3: TGTGCCAGCAGCTTGGGGGACAGGGGGGGAGAGACCCAGTACTTC. Its translation: CASSLGDRGGETQYF.

The chain has TRBV6-1 and TRBJ2-5; TRBD1 matches at 8 bases. The V and J ends lost 6 bases and 5 bases, in that order; junction bases with no gene match: 8. The CDR3 loop spans 14 amino acids. Germline CDR1 and CDR2: MNHNS and SASEGT. The CDR3 spells CASSPRGRKETQYF. CDR3 sequence (DNA): TGTGCCAGCAGCCCCAGGGGGCGTAAGGAGACCCAGTACTTC.

This chain links TRBV7-2 with TRBJ2-7; TRBD2 matches at 9 bases. V lost 5 bases, J lost 3 bases, and 14 bases stayed unmatched. The CDR3 runs to 17 residues. Looked up from germline, CDR1 is SGHTA and CDR2 is FQGNSA. The CDR3 is CASSPPLRVAGDYEQYF. In DNA form, the CDR3 reads TGTGCCAGCAGCCCCCCTCTTCGGGTAGCGGGGGACTACGAGCAGTACTTC. The complete variable domain, with remaining parts taken from reference TRBV7-2 and TRBJ2-7, reads GAGVSQSPSNKVTEKGKDVELRCDPISGHTALYWYRQSLGQGLEFLIYFQGNSAPDKSGLPSDRFSAERTGGSVSTLTIQRTQQEDSAVYLCASSPPLRVAGDYEQYFGPGTRLTVT.

V gene TRBV7-9 combines with J gene TRBJ2-7; TRBD1 might be the D (5 bases). V was clipped by 3 bases and J by 1 base, with 13 bases between them. The CDR3 runs to 15 residues. Germline V gene sequence: CDR1 SEHNR, CDR2 FQNEAQ (reference sequence). The chain's CDR3 is CASSFLTEISYEQYF. DNA of the CDR3: TGTGCCAGCAGCTTCCTGACAGAGATATCCTACGAGCAGTACTTC.

Comments on this clone: At one end the junction does not follow the germline gene, possibly because of a read error. The same CDR3 arises from other DNA sequences in this sample as well. The rearrangement joins TRBV6-5 to TRBJ1-3; 7 bases align to TRBD1. The CDR3 totals 15 residues. CDR1 and CDR2 (germline): MNHEY, SVGAGI. This CDR3 is CASSTTGLEGNTIYF. DNA of the CDR3: TGTGCTAGCAGTACGACAGGGCTCGAGGGAAACACCATATATTTT.

Only a few counts were recorded for this clone. The chain links TRBV19 to TRBJ2-7, with a tentative D call TRBD2 (6 bases). The CDR3 spans 12 residues. CDR1 and CDR2 (germline): LNHDA, SQIVND (reference sequence). V was pared by 7 bases and J by 6 bases, with 13 bases between. DNA of the CDR3: TGTGCCAGTATTGACCTGGAGGGCGAGCAGTACTTC. Translation gives CASIDLEGEQYF.

The chain uses TRBV9 and TRBJ1-2; TRBD1 might be the D (5 bases). V dropped 1 base and J dropped 3 bases, with 7 bases sitting between them. The CDR3 is made up of 13 amino acids. Germline CDR1 SGDLS, CDR2 YYNGEE. Here the CDR3 reads CASSVWGDYGYTF. CDR3 coding DNA: TGTGCCAGCAGCGTATGGGGGGACTATGGCTACACCTTC.

This chain links TRBV5-1 with TRBJ1-3, with D possibly matching TRBD1 (5 bases). This CDR3 spans 14 amino acids. The germline V gene encodes CDR1 SGHRS and CDR2 YFSETQ. The V gene lost 1 base and the J gene lost 2 bases, with 7 bases spanning the gap. In DNA, the CDR3 is TGCGCCAGCAGCTTGACAGGCCCTGGAAACACCATATATTTT. It specifies CASSLTGPGNTIYF.

This clone appeared once. The V gene is TRBV30, the J gene TRBJ1-1, with D tentatively TRBD1 (6 bases). The CDR3 has 13 residues. Germline lookup yields CDR1 GTSNPN and CDR2 SVGIG (reference sequence). V gave up 5 bases and J gave up 0 bases, with 10 bases separating them. The CDR3 DNA follows: TGTGCCTGGGGACAGTCCATGAACACTGAAGCTTTCTTT. Its translation is CAWGQSMNTEAFF.

The V call is TRBV6-5, the J call TRBJ2-1; 14 bases agree with TRBD2. The CDR3 is 15 residues long. J gave up 8 bases and V 5 bases, and 5 bases lay outside the gene matches. Germline CDR1 MNHEY, CDR2 SVGAGI. As DNA, the CDR3 is TGTGCCAGCAGTCCCGGACTAGCGGGGGGCGATGAGCAGTTCTTC. This codes for CASSPGLAGGDEQFF.

The chain has TRBV7-3 and TRBJ2-7, with 10 bases aligning to TRBD2. The CDR3 totals 15 residues. Germline V gives CDR1 SGHTA, CDR2 FQGTGA. The junction had 5 bases not matched to a gene; V was cut back by 2 bases and J by 4 bases. The CDR3 loop is CASSLERGGPYEQYF. The CDR3 nucleotides read TGTGCCAGCAGCTTAGAGCGGGGGGGGCCTTACGAGCAGTACTTC.

J is TRBJ2-1 and V is TRBV28, with TRBD1 identical over 8 bases. Germline values: CDR1 MDHEN, CDR2 SYDVKM. The CDR3 contains 15 residues. V shed 4 bases, J shed 3 bases, and the junction held 5 bases outside the gene matches. CDR3 sequence reads: CASSSGQGFYNEQFF. The DNA for the CDR3 is TGTGCCAGCAGTTCCGGACAGGGATTCTACAATGAGCAGTTCTTC.

The chain joins TRBV7-6 to TRBJ2-7; 9 bases are a match to TRBD1. V dropped 5 bases and J dropped 5; count of bases not matched to a gene: 7. The CDR3 has 14 amino acids. Germline loops: CDR1 SGHVS, CDR2 FNYEAQ. In DNA form, the CDR3 reads TGTGCCAGCAGCGCGGGACAGGGATTGGACGAGCAGTACTTC. It specifies CASSAGQGLDEQYF.

The chain carries TRBV11-2 and TRBJ2-7, with D possibly being TRBD1 (6 bases). Germline CDR1 SGHAT, CDR2 FQNNGV. CDR3 length: 13 amino acids. V was pared by 3 bases and J by 1 base, with 7 bases between. CDR3 loop: CASSFGQSYEQYF. The CDR3 nucleotides are TGTGCCAGCAGCTTTGGACAGTCCTACGAGCAGTACTTC.

The chain links TRBV19 to TRBJ2-7, with no clear D. V lost 1 base and J lost 6, with 7 bases in between. Germline V lookup: CDR1 LNHDA, CDR2 SQIVND (reference sequence). The CDR3 length is 12 residues. As DNA, the CDR3 is TGTGCCAGTAGTATAGGTAGCTCCGAGCAGTACTTC. It encodes CASSIGSSEQYF.

The V gene is TRBV6-5, the J gene TRBJ2-3, with 9 positions matching TRBD2. This CDR3 region has 15 residues. Trimming took 6 bases from V and 5 from J; bases not matched to a gene: 9. Germline loops: CDR1 MNHEY, CDR2 SVGAGI. CDR3 nucleotides: TGTGCCAGCAGGGAACGAGCGGGGGGACGAGATACGCAGTATTTT. Protein product: CASRERAGGRDTQYF.

The chain carries TRBV10-3 and TRBJ2-1; a weak D match, TRBD2 (5 bases). The CDR3 has 12 residues. V gave up 6 bases and J gave up 4 bases, with 7 bases separating them. Germline assignment: CDR1 ENHRY and CDR2 SYGVKD. CDR3 coding DNA: TGTGCCATCAGGGGAGCGTACAATGAGCAGTTCTTC. Translated: CAIRGAYNEQFF.

The V call is TRBV6-6, the J call TRBJ2-7; 8 bases line up with TRBD1. With 3 bases clipped from V and 6 bases from J, the junction kept 10 bases outside the gene matches. Germline V gene sequence: CDR1 MNHNY, CDR2 SVGAGI (reference sequence). The CDR3 runs to 15 residues. In DNA, the CDR3 is TGTGCCAGCAGTTATGGTAGCACAGGGGGGACCGAGCAGTACTTC. As protein: CASSYGSTGGTEQYF.

This clone was seen just once. This chain links TRBV7-8 with TRBJ2-6; tentatively, D is TRBD2 (5 bases). The germline gives CDR1 SGHVS, CDR2 FQNEAQ. With 4 bases removed from V and 0 bases from J, the gap between germline ends came to 19 bases. This CDR3 comprises 19 residues. This chain's CDR3 is CASSSHPPGRGSGANVLTF. CDR3 sequence (DNA): TGTGCCAGCAGCTCACACCCCCCGGGTCGGGGCTCTGGGGCCAACGTCCTGACTTTC.

The V and J genes are TRBV4-1 and TRBJ1-2; 9 bases are a match to TRBD1. Looked up from germline, CDR1 is MGHRA and CDR2 is YSYEKL. The CDR3 has 16 amino acids. The V gene end was trimmed by 2 bases and the J gene end by 4 bases; junction bases not matched to a gene: 8. The CDR3 spells CASSQKNRGPLYGYTF. DNA for the CDR3: TGCGCCAGCAGCCAAAAAAACAGGGGGCCGCTCTATGGCTACACCTTC.

This clone was detected only a few times. The V gene is TRBV4-1, the J gene TRBJ1-1, with a possible D match to TRBD1 (6 bases). This CDR3 comprises 15 residues. Germline V gives CDR1 MGHRA, CDR2 YSYEKL. V was cut by 0 bases and J by 2 bases, with 10 bases left in between. The CDR3 DNA reads TGCGCCAGCAGCCAAGAATACAGGGCTAACACTGAAGCTTTCTTT. This translates into CASSQEYRANTEAFF.